This T cell receptor (beta chain) was identified in a study of identical twins. V lost 2 bases, J lost 7 bases, and 8 bases lay in between. From germline, CDR1 is KGHSH and CDR2 LQKENI. The CDR3 loop spans 12 amino acids. TCRdb recomputed calls from the 5' RACE reads with MiXCR, one row per CDR3 protein. Of 1.5 million to 2 million distinct CDR3 sequences in the sample, 25% to 35% were seen once. Specimen: cord blood. This TCR was sampled from a newborn girl in good health. The gene calls are TRBV18 and TRBJ1-1; the D gene is possibly TRBD1 (5 bases). CDR3: CASSPWGGEAFF. The CDR3 nucleotides read TGTGCCAGCTCACCATGGGGCGGTGAAGCTTTCTTT.